Listed here are 20 T cell receptor beta chains from one sample, sequenced in a study of T cell changes during pregnancy in multiple sclerosis. Sequencing used immunoSEQ multiplex PCR; TCRdb keeps in-frame clones, though not all of them. Of tens of thousands of clones in the sample, 85% to 95% were seen once. The sample was peripheral blood, taken in the first trimester of pregnancy. These receptors were obtained from a female donor with multiple sclerosis, enrolled in a pregnancy study.

The chain recombines TRBV7-9 with TRBJ2-7; D gene uncertain. Germline lookup yields CDR1 SEHNR and CDR2 FQNEAQ (reference sequence). This CDR3 has 13 amino acids. The germline V and J ends were trimmed by 4 bases and 5 bases, with 12 bases remaining between them. The CDR3 nucleotides are TGTGCCAGCAGCTCCGGGTCCCACCACGAGCAGTACTTC. Its translation is CASSSGSHHEQYF.

This clone was found once. V is TRBV10-3 and J is TRBJ2-7, with 8 bases lining up with TRBD1. V was clipped by 10 bases and J by 2 bases; unmatched bases: 16. Germline-derived CDR1 and CDR2 are ENHRY and SYGVKD. The CDR3 sequence is 16 residues long. The CDR3 nucleotides read TGTGCCAACGCGGGTTCCCAGGGGGCGGAAACCTACGAGCAGTACTTC. Its protein product is CANAGSQGAETYEQYF.

V gene TRBV5-1 combines with J gene TRBJ2-7; 10 bases match TRBD2. Trimming cost V 4 bases and J 5 bases; bases outside gene matches: 6. This CDR3 has 14 residues. In germline, CDR1 is SGHRS, CDR2 YFSETQ. The DNA for the CDR3 is TGCGCCAGCAGCCCGGGACTAGCGATCCACGAGCAGTACTTC. Translation gives CASSPGLAIHEQYF. Variable domain in full (rest from reference TRBV5-1 and TRBJ2-7): KAGVTQTPRYLIKTRGQQVTLSCSPISGHRSVSWYQQTPGQGLQFLFEYFSETQRNKGNFPGRFSGRQFSNSRSEMNVSTLELGDSALYLCASSPGLAIHEQYFGPGTRLTVT.

This chain joins TRBV6-1 and TRBJ2-7, with 7 bases aligning to TRBD1. From germline, CDR1 is MNHNS and CDR2 SASEGT. The CDR3 loop spans 15 amino acids. Trimming took 4 bases from V and 3 from J; bases not matched to a gene: 9. This CDR3 is CASSGKPGQSYEQYF. The CDR3 nucleotides read TGTGCCAGCAGTGGGAAACCGGGACAGAGCTACGAGCAGTACTTC.

The rearrangement uses TRBV27 and TRBJ1-5; D is possibly TRBD1 (6 bases). V shed 6 bases and J shed 2 bases, with 17 bases lying between them. Germline V gives CDR1 MNHEY, CDR2 SMNVEV (reference sequence). The CDR3 is 16 amino acids. Here the CDR3 reads CASRPQTGQGNQPQHF. CDR3 sequence (DNA): TGTGCCAGCAGACCCCAGACAGGACAAGGCAATCAGCCCCAGCATTTT.

The rearrangement joins TRBV27 to TRBJ2-1, with D tentatively TRBD1 (6 bases). Germline CDR1 MNHEY, CDR2 SMNVEV (reference sequence). V dropped 6 bases and J dropped 11 bases, with 17 bases sitting between them. The CDR3 runs to 13 residues. CDR3 sequence reads: CASRSSDQGKQFF. CDR3 sequence (DNA): TGTGCCAGCAGGTCGTCAGACCAGGGGAAGCAGTTCTTC.

The rearrangement uses TRBV9 and TRBJ2-3; 7 nucleotides match TRBD2. This CDR3 comprises 17 residues. Trimming removed 0 bases from V and 2 bases from J; junction bases left unmatched: 9. Germline V gene lookup returns CDR1 SGDLS and CDR2 YYNGEE. For the CDR3, the DNA is TGTGCCAGCAGCGTAGCCCCCCGGACTAGAGACACAGATACGCAGTATTTT. This codes for CASSVAPRTRDTDTQYF.

The rearrangement links TRBV15 to TRBJ2-2; D is uncertain. Between the trimmed V and J ends, which lost 2 bases and 1 base, there was a span of 5 bases. Germline CDR1 LNHNV, CDR2 YYDKDF (reference sequence). The CDR3 has 14 amino acids. The chain's CDR3 is CATSRQENTGELFF. Written as DNA, the CDR3 is TGTGCCACCAGCAGACAGGAGAACACCGGGGAGCTGTTTTTT.

The rearrangement joins TRBV2 to TRBJ2-2; D perhaps matches TRBD2 (5 bases). Deletions cut 6 bases from V and 6 bases from J, with 14 bases between. Germline V CDR1 and CDR2: SNHLY, FYNNEI. The CDR3 is made up of 14 amino acids. The DNA of the CDR3 is TGTGCCAGCAGGTCCCGGGGTGGGGCCGGGGAGCTGTTTTTT. It encodes CASRSRGGAGELFF.

The chain carries TRBV10-3 and TRBJ1-3; D is unclear. The CDR3 is 15 residues long. V dropped 8 bases and J dropped 0 bases, with 14 bases sitting between them. Germline V gene sequence: CDR1 ENHRY, CDR2 SYGVKD. The CDR3 DNA reads TGTGCCATCTTGGAGGACCGACGCTCTGGAAACACCATATATTTT. It codes for CAILEDRRSGNTIYF.

This sequence joins TRBV5-4 and TRBJ2-7; D unclear. V was trimmed by 0 bases and J by 4 bases, leaving 8 bases between them. The germline CDR1 and CDR2 sequences are SGHNT and YYREEE (reference sequence). CDR3 length: 13 amino acids. As DNA, the CDR3 is TGTGCCAGCAGCTTGGTGGGCAGTTACGAGCAGTACTTC. Translated: CASSLVGSYEQYF.

The chain employs TRBV7-9 and TRBJ2-1, with no clear D. The CDR3 has 10 amino acids. Germline V gene data show CDR1 as SEHNR and CDR2 as FQNEAQ (reference sequence). Trimming left V 5 bases short and J 9 bases short, with 5 bases between. The CDR3 reads CASSPVEQFF. The CDR3 nucleotides read TGTGCCAGCAGCCCTGTTGAGCAGTTCTTC.

CDR3 sequence (DNA): TGTGCCAGCAGCCGCCAGAGGGGGCTCGGAGAGACCCAGTACTTC. This codes for CASSRQRGLGETQYF. The gene calls are TRBV27 and TRBJ2-5; 7 nucleotides align to TRBD1. This CDR3 spans 15 amino acids. CDR1 is MNHEY, CDR2 SMNVEV, per germline (reference sequence). V shed 6 bases, J shed 4 bases, and the junction held 11 bases outside the gene matches.

V gene TRBV7-9 combines with J gene TRBJ1-2, with a weak D call TRBD1 (5 bases). Germline V CDR1 and CDR2: SEHNR, FQNEAQ (reference sequence). CDR3 size: 14 residues. The V gene lost 3 bases and the J gene lost 7 bases, with 15 bases spanning the gap. In DNA form, the CDR3 reads TGTGCCAGCAGCTTTGCACCCCAGGGTGGTGGCTACACCTTC. Translating gives CASSFAPQGGGYTF.

This clone was observed once. The CDR3 reads CASSDASSGSTDTQYF. The CDR3 DNA follows: TGTGCCAGCAGTGACGCGAGTAGCGGCAGCACAGATACGCAGTATTTT. V is TRBV6-4 and J is TRBJ2-3; the D gene is possibly TRBD2 (6 bases). The CDR3 totals 16 residues. In germline, CDR1 is MRHNA, CDR2 SNTAGT. The V gene lost 2 bases and the J gene lost 0 bases, with 12 bases spanning the gap.

The chain employs TRBV10-3 and TRBJ1-6; maybe TRBD1 (5 bases). Per germline, CDR1 ENHRY and CDR2 SYGVKD. This CDR3 has 15 residues. With 4 bases removed from V and 7 bases from J, the gap between germline ends came to 14 bases. CDR3 residues: CAISVDPAGNSPLHF. CDR3 sequence (DNA): TGTGCCATCAGTGTTGACCCGGCAGGGAATTCACCCCTCCACTTT.

The V and J genes are TRBV28 and TRBJ1-1; 7 bases line up with TRBD1. The CDR3 spans 13 residues. Germline V gene sequence: CDR1 MDHEN, CDR2 SYDVKM. V lost 11 bases and J lost 5; bases outside the gene matches: 11. CDR3 nucleotides: TGTGCCTCCCAAGGGGGCGCGAGTACTGAAGCTTTCTTT. This sequence encodes CASQGGASTEAFF.

As concerns this clone: Other DNA sequences from this sample encode an identical CDR3 as well. The chain links TRBV6-5 to TRBJ2-7, with TRBD1 identical over 9 bases. V lost 2 bases and J lost 4; bases outside the gene matches: 6. This CDR3 comprises 15 residues. Germline values: CDR1 MNHEY, CDR2 SVGAGI. CDR3 nucleotide sequence: TGTGCCAGCAGTTACCGAGACAGGGGGAGTTACGAGCAGTACTTC. It specifies CASSYRDRGSYEQYF.

The chain joins TRBV19 to TRBJ2-3, with D perhaps matching TRBD1 (6 bases). Trimming removed 9 bases at V and 0 bases at J, with 16 bases between. The CDR3 covers 15 residues. The germline V gene has CDR1 LNHDA and CDR2 SQIVND (reference sequence). This CDR3 reads CASTLLGASTDTQYF. In nucleotides, the CDR3 is TGTGCCAGCACCTTATTGGGGGCTAGCACAGATACGCAGTATTTT.

The rearrangement links TRBV10-3 to TRBJ2-2; 12 nucleotides match TRBD2. V was pared by 6 bases and J by 5 bases, with 4 bases of the junction left unmatched. The CDR3 has 15 residues. Germline CDR1 is ENHRY and CDR2 is SYGVKD. The DNA of the CDR3 is TGTGCCATCAGGGCGACTAGCGGGAGAACCGGGGAGCTGTTTTTT. Amino acids: CAIRATSGRTGELFF.